Each of the 4 T cell receptor beta chains below was sequenced from the same sample in a study of response to subunit inactivated influenza vaccine. One entry per CDR3 protein results from TCRdb running MiXCR on the RT-PCR reads. Seen here are over 650,000 distinct CDR3 sequences, about 18% observed once, and the top ten hold roughly a tenth. Sequencing was performed on PBMCs from blood, taken 5 days after vaccination. These receptors originate from a man aged 45-65 years who received an inactivated influenza vaccine.

This clonotype was seen at least ten times. The J gene is TRBJ2-3, the V gene TRBV27; 10 bases fit TRBD2. This CDR3 contains 17 residues. After removal of 5 bases from V and 2 bases from J, the junction contained 10 bases not matched to a gene. In germline, CDR1 is MNHEY, CDR2 SMNVEV (reference sequence). CDR3 nucleotide sequence: TGTGCCAGCAGTGTATTCCCTAGCGGGGGATACACAGATACGCAGTATTTT. Translation gives CASSVFPSGGYTDTQYF.

This chain links TRBV29-1 with TRBJ2-2, with 7 bases fitting TRBD1. Germline-derived CDR1 and CDR2 are SQVTM and ANQGSEA. The junction had 4 bases not matched to a gene; V was cut back by 3 bases and J by 3 bases. The CDR3 extends over 14 amino acids. The CDR3 spells CSVDDRAYTGELFF. As DNA, the CDR3 is TGCAGCGTTGACGACAGGGCCTACACCGGGGAGCTGTTTTTT.

This sequence joins TRBV28 and TRBJ2-3; TRBD2 matches at 9 bases. The CDR3 is 15 residues long. V trimming: 2 bases; J trimming: 5 bases; junction bases outside the gene matches: 5. The germline V gene encodes CDR1 MDHEN and CDR2 SYDVKM. DNA of the CDR3: TGTGCCAGCAGTTTAGGGTCTAGCGGGATAGATACGCAGTATTTT. Its translation is CASSLGSSGIDTQYF.

This clonotype occurred a few times. V and J are TRBV4-3 and TRBJ2-7; D not resolved. Trimming removed 4 bases at V and 1 base at J, with 14 bases between. The CDR3 loop spans 15 amino acids. Germline V gene sequence: CDR1 LGHNA, CDR2 YSLEER. In DNA, the CDR3 is TGCGCCAGCAGCCGTGAGATATTAGGGTCCTACGAGCAGTACTTC. As protein: CASSREILGSYEQYF.